Shown below are 23 T cell receptor beta chains from a single sample sequenced in a study of shared clonotypes between healthy human individuals. The method was immunoSEQ multiplex PCR; TCRdb's version includes in-frame clones alone and lacks a portion of them. The table lists about 2.4 million clones, approximately 94% of them singletons. What was sequenced was naive CD4+ T cells from PBMCs. Subset of the sample: CD45RA+ positively selected. These receptors were obtained from a man between 18 and 35 years old in good health. Some clones in this sample may be carry-over from other donors' samples.

Remarks on this clone: This sample includes further DNA sequences coding for the same CDR3. The gene calls are TRBV28 and TRBJ2-7, with TRBD1 identical over 9 bases. This CDR3 spans 14 amino acids. Germline V gives CDR1 MDHEN, CDR2 SYDVKM. The J segment lost 4 bases and the V segment lost 3 bases, leaving 4 bases of the junction unmatched. CDR3 sequence reads: CASSLGQGPYEQYF. CDR3 DNA sequence: TGTGCCAGCAGTTTGGGACAGGGCCCATACGAGCAGTACTTC. The variable domain in full, with the rest retrieved from reference TRBV28 and TRBJ2-7, is DVKVTQSSRYLVKRTGEKVFLECVQDMDHENMFWYRQDPGLGLRLIYFSYDVKMKEKGDIPEGYSVSREKKERFSLILESASTNQTSMYLCASSLGQGPYEQYFGPGTRLTVT.

This chain connects TRBV11-2 to TRBJ2-1, with 11 bases identical to TRBD2. CDR1 and CDR2 (germline): SGHAT, FQNNGV. The CDR3 totals 16 residues. V gave up 8 bases and J gave up 0 bases; unmatched junction bases: 6. For the CDR3, the DNA is TGTGCCAGCCGGCCTAGCGGGAGGAACTCCTACAATGAGCAGTTCTTC. Protein sequence: CASRPSGRNSYNEQFF.

The chain joins TRBV4-2 to TRBJ2-5; either TRBD1 or TRBD2 may supply D (5 bases each). The CDR3 is 13 amino acids. In germline, CDR1 is LGHNA, CDR2 YNFKEQ. V was trimmed by 4 bases and J by 2 bases, leaving 8 bases between them. The CDR3 is CASSPGRQETQYF. DNA of the CDR3: TGTGCCAGCAGCCCGGGACGGCAAGAGACCCAGTACTTC.

The gene calls are TRBV28 and TRBJ2-3, with a possible D match to TRBD2 (5 bases). V lost 8 bases, J lost 0 bases, and 15 bases lay in between. The CDR3 is 15 amino acids. Germline V gene lookup returns CDR1 MDHEN and CDR2 SYDVKM. The CDR3 loop reads CASGTGILSTDTQYF. The CDR3 DNA is TGTGCCAGCGGTACGGGGATCCTTAGCACAGATACGCAGTATTTT. Full variable domain (outside the CDR3, taken from reference TRBV28 and TRBJ2-3): DVKVTQSSRYLVKRTGEKVFLECVQDMDHENMFWYRQDPGLGLRLIYFSYDVKMKEKGDIPEGYSVSREKKERFSLILESASTNQTSMYLCASGTGILSTDTQYFGPGTRLTVL.

The chain joins TRBV5-4 to TRBJ2-3, with D maybe TRBD2 (5 bases). In germline, CDR1 is SGHNT, CDR2 YYREEE (reference sequence). The V end was cut by 0 bases, the J end by 5 bases, with 19 bases between. CDR3 length equals 17 residues. The DNA of the CDR3 is TGTGCCAGCAGCTTGGGTCTTCGGCAGAGCGGAGAAGATACGCAGTATTTT. Its protein is CASSLGLRQSGEDTQYF.

The chain is built from TRBV25-1 and TRBJ2-7, with unresolved D. The V end lost 7 bases, the J end lost 4 bases, and 17 bases lay between the germline ends. This CDR3 has 14 amino acids. CDR1 MGHDK and CDR2 SYGVNS come from the germline V gene. CDR3 sequence: CASKPPTVAYEQYF. The CDR3 nucleotides read TGTGCCAGCAAACCACCTACGGTCGCTTACGAGCAGTACTTC.

The chain carries TRBV9 and TRBJ2-1; 7 bases align to TRBD2. The germline V gene has CDR1 SGDLS and CDR2 YYNGEE. This CDR3 is 15 amino acids long. J was trimmed by 0 bases and V by 2 bases; bases with no gene match: 2. The CDR3 DNA reads as TGTGCCAGCAGCGTGAGCGGGAACTCCTACAATGAGCAGTTCTTC. It codes for CASSVSGNSYNEQFF. Supplemented by reference TRBV9 and TRBJ2-1, the full variable domain reads DSGVTQTPKHLITATGQRVTLRCSPRSGDLSVYWYQQSLDQGLQFLIQYYNGEERAKGNILERFSAQQFPDLHSELNLSSLELGDSALYFCASSVSGNSYNEQFFGPGTRLTVL.

The chain links TRBV28 to TRBJ1-2; D is undetermined. Looked up from germline, CDR1 is MDHEN and CDR2 is SYDVKM. The CDR3 sequence is 13 residues long. V was pared by 8 bases and J by 5 bases, with 15 bases between. The CDR3: CASLSPGSYGYTF. The CDR3 DNA sequence: TGTGCCAGCCTCTCCCCAGGCAGTTATGGCTACACCTTC.

This chain connects TRBV30 to TRBJ2-3, with 8 bases fitting TRBD1. Germline CDR1 is GTSNPN and CDR2 is SVGIG (reference sequence). Trimming removed 4 bases from V and 10 bases from J; junction bases left unmatched: 7. The CDR3 runs to 12 residues. CDR3 loop: CAWTQTGGAQYF. DNA of the CDR3: TGTGCCTGGACCCAAACAGGGGGTGCGCAGTATTTT.

The J gene is TRBJ1-2, the V gene TRBV30, with D uncertain. CDR1 is GTSNPN and CDR2 is SVGIG in the germline V gene (reference sequence). The CDR3 contains 14 residues. With 8 bases removed from V and 3 bases from J, the gap between germline ends came to 19 bases. CDR3 in amino acids: CAVRVPGSHYGYTF. The CDR3 region has the DNA TGTGCCGTGCGGGTTCCTGGGAGCCACTATGGCTACACCTTC.

The rearrangement joins TRBV2 to TRBJ1-3; D not certain. The germline V gene has CDR1 SNHLY and CDR2 FYNNEI. The CDR3 is 15 residues long. Trimming cost V 6 bases and J 0 bases, with 12 bases left between them. The CDR3 DNA reads as TGTGCCAGCAGCGCCTCGGATGGCTCTGGAAACACCATATATTTT. It codes for CASSASDGSGNTIYF.

The gene calls are TRBV5-1 and TRBJ2-2; D perhaps matches TRBD2 (6 bases). The CDR3 has 14 amino acids. V lost 4 bases, J lost 2 bases, and 9 bases lay in between. Germline CDR1 reads SGHRS; CDR2 reads YFSETQ. Here the CDR3 DNA reads TGCGCCAGCAGCGAGGGGACTAACACCGGGGAGCTGTTTTTT. Its protein product is CASSEGTNTGELFF.

The V gene is TRBV7-2, the J gene TRBJ2-5; 13 positions match TRBD2. The germline CDR1 and CDR2 sequences are SGHTA and FQGNSA. V lost 2 bases and J lost 5; bases outside the gene matches: 8. The CDR3 has 17 amino acids. The CDR3 nucleotides read TGTGCCAGCAGCTTACTAGGACTAGCGGGAGCGGGGGAGACCCAGTACTTC. Translating gives CASSLLGLAGAGETQYF.

The rearrangement links TRBV30 to TRBJ2-1; D unclear. CDR3 length: 13 residues. Germline CDR1 is GTSNPN and CDR2 is SVGIG (reference sequence). Trimming removed 3 bases at V and 5 bases at J, with 11 bases between. For the CDR3, the DNA is TGTGCCTGGAGCCCCAGACGCGACAATGAGCAGTTCTTC. Its translation: CAWSPRRDNEQFF. The full variable domain, completed using reference TRBV30 and TRBJ2-1, is SQTIHQWPATLVQPVGSPLSLECTVEGTSNPNLYWYRQAAGRGLQLLFYSVGIGQISSEVPQNLSASRPQDRQFILSSKKLLLSDSGFYLCAWSPRRDNEQFFGPGTRLTVL.

The gene calls are TRBV19 and TRBJ2-3; D perhaps matches TRBD2 (5 bases). The CDR3 has 18 amino acids. Germline V gene lookup returns CDR1 LNHDA and CDR2 SQIVND (reference sequence). The V gene lost 0 bases and the J gene lost 2 bases, with 18 bases spanning the gap. The CDR3 nucleotides read TGTGCCAGTAGTATAGATCTAAGCGGTCGCGGAACCACAGATACGCAGTATTTT. Translated, it gives CASSIDLSGRGTTDTQYF.

This clone is a singleton in its sample. The CDR3 DNA sequence: TGTGCCTGGAGTGTACGGAGGCCAGATACGCAGTATTTT. It codes for CAWSVRRPDTQYF. The chain uses TRBV30 and TRBJ2-3, with D tentatively TRBD2 (5 bases). The CDR3 is 13 residues long. Deletions cut 0 bases from V and 4 bases from J, with 8 bases between. Germline lookup yields CDR1 GTSNPN and CDR2 SVGIG (reference sequence).

This rearrangement joins TRBV7-6 to TRBJ1-2; D remains unclear. The CDR3 consists of 15 residues. In germline, CDR1 is SGHVS, CDR2 FNYEAQ. V lost 1 base, J lost 0 bases, and 9 bases lay in between. The CDR3 loop is CASSLVAGTNYGYTF. The DNA of the CDR3 is TGTGCCAGCAGCTTAGTGGCGGGGACTAACTATGGCTACACCTTC.

This clone has just one count. This rearrangement joins TRBV5-1 to TRBJ2-7; 8 nucleotides line up with TRBD2. Germline V gene data show CDR1 as SGHRS and CDR2 as YFSETQ. J was trimmed by 6 bases and V by 3 bases; bases with no gene match: 11. The CDR3 spans 15 residues. CDR3 in DNA: TGCGCCAGCAGCTGGGCCGGGACTAGGAATGGCGAGCAGTACTTC. Translating it yields CASSWAGTRNGEQYF.

Comments on this clone: At the DNA level, this CDR3 is encoded by other sequences in the same sample as well. The chain is built from TRBV5-1 and TRBJ2-3; D possibly corresponds to TRBD1 (5 bases). Germline-derived CDR1 and CDR2 are SGHRS and YFSETQ. The V end was cut by 0 bases, the J end by 6 bases, with 8 bases between. This CDR3 has 13 amino acids. The CDR3 is CASSLEGADTQYF. The CDR3 DNA sequence: TGCGCCAGCAGCTTGGAAGGGGCGGATACGCAGTATTTT.

The V call is TRBV7-3, the J call TRBJ1-2; no firm D call. Looked up from germline, CDR1 is SGHTA and CDR2 is FQGTGA. The CDR3 totals 13 residues. V was shortened by 5 bases and J by 8 bases, with 15 bases between the two germline ends. CDR3 DNA sequence: TGTGCCAGCAGCCAAACCGGGCTTGTCGGCTACACCTTC. Its translation: CASSQTGLVGYTF.

The chain uses TRBV7-2 and TRBJ2-1; D possibly corresponds to TRBD2 (5 bases). The CDR3 is 13 residues long. The germline V gene has CDR1 SGHTA and CDR2 FQGNSA. Trimming cost V 8 bases and J 7 bases, with 15 bases left between them. The chain's CDR3 is CASSLRSGNEQFF. The CDR3 nucleotides are TGTGCCAGCTCACTTCGGTCGGGGAATGAGCAGTTCTTC. Together with reference TRBV7-2 and TRBJ2-1, the CDR3 gives the full variable domain: GAGVSQSPSNKVTEKGKDVELRCDPISGHTALYWYRQSLGQGLEFLIYFQGNSAPDKSGLPSDRFSAERTGGSVSTLTIQRTQQEDSAVYLCASSLRSGNEQFFGPGTRLTVL.

In its sample, this clone was seen once. The chain combines TRBV7-8 with TRBJ1-3; unclear D gene. This CDR3 contains 15 residues. In germline, CDR1 is SGHVS, CDR2 FQNEAQ. V gave up 5 bases and J gave up 3 bases, with 14 bases separating them. The CDR3 loop reads CASSLMGGSGNTIYF. In nucleotides, the CDR3 is TGTGCCAGCAGCCTAATGGGCGGAAGTGGAAACACCATATATTTT.

V gene TRBV5-1 combines with J gene TRBJ2-3; D gene ambiguous. The CDR3 covers 14 residues. The V end was cut by 2 bases, the J end by 10 bases, with 17 bases between. Germline loops: CDR1 SGHRS, CDR2 YFSETQ. The DNA of the CDR3 is TGCGCCAGCAGCTTACCGGGCCCAAAGGCTCCGCAGTATTTT. Encoded protein: CASSLPGPKAPQYF.